This is a list of T cell receptor beta chains from one sample in a study of OX40 agonist ivuxolimab in advanced cancers. The table came from immunoSEQ multiplex PCR; TCRdb's copy has only in-frame clones and leaves some out. Counted here are more than 75,000 clones, approximately 91% occurring once; the ten biggest clones make up about 0.7%. The sample in question was CD4+ or CD8+ T cells sorted from blood, obtained in a trial of the OX40 agonist ivuxolimab. Every receptor here comes from an adult with an advanced solid tumor such as melanoma, head and neck, liver or kidney cancer. Each CDR3 is given with its conserved first and last residue. D genes are given only for firm matches. Where a row states a size, it is once, few, many or the class of an expanded clone; other rows omit it.

CDR3 DNA | CDR3 protein | J gene | D gene | V gene | clone size
TGTGCCAGCAACGGGGAGTCTGGGGCCAACGTCCTGACTTTC | CASNGESGANVLTF | TRBJ2-6 | . | TRBV2 | .
TGTGCCAGCAGCCCGTCGGACCGCCCGCCCGAAGAAAAACTGTTTTTT | CASSPSDRPPEEKLFF | TRBJ1-4 | . | TRBV4-2 | .
TGCGCCAGCAGGACCGGGACAGGGTCCTACGAGCAGTACTTC | CASRTGTGSYEQYF | TRBJ2-7 | TRBD1 | TRBV5-1 | .
TGTGCCAGCAGCAGGAGGGATACGCAGTATTTT | CASSRRDTQYF | TRBJ2-3 | . | TRBV28 | .
TGTGCCATCAGTGAGTCTAGCGGGAGCTCCTACGAGCAGTACTTC | CAISESSGSSYEQYF | TRBJ2-7 | TRBD2 | TRBV10-3 | .
TGTGCCAGCAGGGGCGGGTTCACAGCCAAAAACATTCAGTACTTC | CASRGGFTAKNIQYF | TRBJ2-4 | . | TRBV6-1 | .
TGTGCCAGCAGCACGGGACAGCCTAATGAAAAACTGTTTTTT | CASSTGQPNEKLFF | TRBJ1-4 | TRBD1 | TRBV5-4 | .
TGTGCCAGCAGTGCAGGGGGCTACACTAACTATGGCTACACCTTC | CASSAGGYTNYGYTF | TRBJ1-2 | TRBD1 | TRBV6-5 | .
TGCGCCAGCAGCCCTCCGGGACTAGCATCGATTACTGAGCAGTTCTTC | CASSPPGLASITEQFF | TRBJ2-1 | TRBD2 | TRBV5-1 | few
TGTGCCAGCACCCGGCGGGAGTACAATGAGCAGTTCTTC | CASTRREYNEQFF | TRBJ2-1 | TRBD2 | TRBV27 | .
TGTGCCAGCAGCCAAGACTACTACGAGCAGTACTTC | CASSQDYYEQYF | TRBJ2-7 | . | TRBV7-9 | .
TGTGCCAGCAGCTTACGGACTCTTCAAGAGACCCAGTACTTC | CASSLRTLQETQYF | TRBJ2-5 | . | TRBV7-9 | .
TGCGCCAGCAGCCAAACACTGGGGGGATTGGATACGCAGTATTTT | CASSQTLGGLDTQYF | TRBJ2-3 | . | TRBV4-3 | .
TGTGCCACCAGCAGACCCGGTGAGCCCCAGCATTTT | CATSRPGEPQHF | TRBJ1-5 | . | TRBV15 | once
TGTGCCAGCAGTACGACGCGAGGGGCCTCCTACGAGCAGTACTTC | CASSTTRGASYEQYF | TRBJ2-7 | . | TRBV7-9 | .
TGTGCCAGCTCACCATCTAGGACGAACACTGAAGCTTTCTTT | CASSPSRTNTEAFF | TRBJ1-1 | . | TRBV18 | .
TGCAGCGCCGCGACAGGTCGGAGCAATCAGCCCCAGCATTTT | CSAATGRSNQPQHF | TRBJ1-5 | . | TRBV29-1 | few
TGTGCCAGTAGTAATGGGGCGGGAAACTCCTACGAGCAGTACTTC | CASSNGAGNSYEQYF | TRBJ2-7 | . | TRBV19 | .
TGTGCCAGCGAACAGGGGGCAGGAAACACCATATATTTT | CASEQGAGNTIYF | TRBJ1-3 | TRBD1 | TRBV28 | .
TGTGCTAGTGGCCCCGGGACTCCAGACTACAATGAGCAGTTCTTC | CASGPGTPDYNEQFF | TRBJ2-1 | . | TRBV12-5 | .
TGCGCCAGCAGCCTGTCACCCGGGGAGCTGTTTTTT | CASSLSPGELFF | TRBJ2-2 | . | TRBV5-1 | once
TGTGCCAGCAGTGGACTAGCGCACACGAGCTCCTACAATGAGCAGTTCTTC | CASSGLAHTSSYNEQFF | TRBJ2-1 | TRBD2 | TRBV2 | .
TGCGCCAGCAGCCTTAGACAGACGGATTCACCCCTCCACTTT | CASSLRQTDSPLHF | TRBJ1-6 | . | TRBV4-3 | few
TGTGCCAGCAGTCAAACTAGCGGGCGCCACAATGAGCAGTTCTTC | CASSQTSGRHNEQFF | TRBJ2-1 | TRBD2 | TRBV28 | once
TGTGCCAGTTCGGGGGACACTGAAGCTTTCTTT | CASSGDTEAFF | TRBJ1-1 | . | TRBV19 | .
TGCGCCAGCAGCCGGCAGGGGGATGACTATGGCTACACCTTC | CASSRQGDDYGYTF | TRBJ1-2 | TRBD1 | TRBV5-1 | .
TGTGCCAGCCGACCCCAGGGGCACTATGGCTACACCTTC | CASRPQGHYGYTF | TRBJ1-2 | . | TRBV25-1 | .
TGTGCCAGTAGTCACCCGAGCACAGATACGCAGTATTTT | CASSHPSTDTQYF | TRBJ2-3 | . | TRBV19 | .
TGTGCCAGCAGCTTAGACCCCGGAACAGGGGGAAACACCATATATTTT | CASSLDPGTGGNTIYF | TRBJ1-3 | . | TRBV7-2 | .
TGTGCCAGCAGCCCGCGCACGAGCTCTGGGGCCAACGTCCTGACTTTC | CASSPRTSSGANVLTF | TRBJ2-6 | . | TRBV9 | .
TGTGCCAGCAGTTTAAGGCCAGAGATTTATGGCTACACCTTC | CASSLRPEIYGYTF | TRBJ1-2 | . | TRBV28 | .
TGTGCCAGCAGCTCGCAGGGGGTCTATGGCTACACCTTC | CASSSQGVYGYTF | TRBJ1-2 | TRBD1 | TRBV5-6 | .
TGTGCCAGCAGTTACTCCCGACAGGGCACTAATGAAAAACTGTTTTTT | CASSYSRQGTNEKLFF | TRBJ1-4 | TRBD1 | TRBV6-5 | .
TGTGCCAGCAGCATTCGGACTAGCGGGAGCTACGAGCAGTACTTC | CASSIRTSGSYEQYF | TRBJ2-7 | . | TRBV21-1 | .
TGTGCCAGCAGCCAAGTTAGCTACGAGCAGTACTTC | CASSQVSYEQYF | TRBJ2-7 | . | TRBV4-2 | once
TGTGCCATCAGTGAAGGACTGAACTACGAGCAGTACTTC | CAISEGLNYEQYF | TRBJ2-7 | . | TRBV10-3 | .
TGCGCCAGCACCCCGGGTTCGGAGTCCTACGAGCAGTACTTC | CASTPGSESYEQYF | TRBJ2-7 | . | TRBV5-1 | few
TGTGCCAGCAGCTCCGGGACTAGCGAGACCGGGGAGCTGTTTTTT | CASSSGTSETGELFF | TRBJ2-2 | TRBD2 | TRBV28 | .
TGTGCCATCAGTCAGGCAGGGACAGGGCCGCAGTTCTTC | CAISQAGTGPQFF | TRBJ2-1 | TRBD1 | TRBV10-3 | .
TGCGCCAGCAGCTCTTTCTCGGCGACCCAAGAGACCCAGTACTTC | CASSSFSATQETQYF | TRBJ2-5 | . | TRBV5-1 | once